These 18 T cell receptor beta chains share one sample of origin, sequenced in a study of CD8 T cells in Susac syndrome. Random hexamers were used to reverse transcribe about 0.45 to 1 ug of RNA. TCRdb passed the immunoSEQ multiplex PCR reads through MiXCR, listing each CDR3 protein once. Of around 200,000 distinct CDR3 sequences in the sample, roughly 95% were seen once. The sequenced material came from CD4+ T cells from PBMCs. These TCRs come from a human donor with Susac syndrome.

The sample holds one count of this clonotype. This chain connects TRBV12-3 or TRBV12-4 to TRBJ2-1, with D possibly being TRBD1 (5 bases). Trimming stripped 3 bases from V and 14 bases from J, with 14 bases between. The CDR3 extends over 12 amino acids. CDR3 sequence reads: CASSFGPGKKFF. In DNA form, the CDR3 reads TGTGCCAGCAGTTTTGGTCCAGGGAAGAAGTTCTTC.

This rearrangement joins TRBV28 to TRBJ1-1; 7 nucleotides line up with TRBD1. Germline V gives CDR1 MDHEN, CDR2 SYDVKM. Trimming at V came to 5 bases and at J to 3 bases, leaving 9 bases not matched to a gene. The CDR3 loop spans 15 amino acids. In nucleotides, the CDR3 is TGTGCCAGCAGTCCCCAGGGGGTGGCCTACACTGAAGCTTTCTTT. This encodes CASSPQGVAYTEAFF.

The gene calls are TRBV29-1 and TRBJ2-7; D assignment may be TRBD1 or TRBD2 (6 bases each). V lost 7 bases and J lost 5, with 18 bases in between. Germline V lookup: CDR1 SQVTM, CDR2 ANQGSEA. There are 13 residues in the CDR3. Written as DNA, the CDR3 is TGCAGCGCCGGTGGGGGGCGTAGCGACGAGCAGTACTTC. It specifies CSAGGGRSDEQYF.

The V and J genes are TRBV30 and TRBJ2-1; no firm D call. The germline CDR1 and CDR2 sequences are GTSNPN and SVGIG (reference sequence). CDR3 size: 12 residues. V shed 1 base and J shed 8 bases, with 9 bases lying between them. The CDR3 spells CAWSDVTDEQFF. The CDR3 DNA reads as TGTGCCTGGAGTGATGTAACGGATGAGCAGTTCTTC.

CDR3 protein: CSVDKGLNTEAFF. The CDR3 DNA reads as TGCAGCGTTGATAAGGGATTGAACACTGAAGCTTTCTTT. The V gene is TRBV29-1, the J gene TRBJ1-1; unclear D gene. CDR3 length equals 13 residues. Trimming shortened V by 3 bases and J by 0 bases, and 8 bases separated the two germline ends. CDR1 SQVTM and CDR2 ANQGSEA come from the germline V gene.

The chain employs TRBV13 and TRBJ2-7; 7 bases align to TRBD1. CDR3 size: 16 residues. Germline lookup yields CDR1 PRHDT and CDR2 FYEKMQ (reference sequence). V was pared by 5 bases and J by 0 bases, with 10 bases of the junction left unmatched. The CDR3 loop reads CASSARGGRSSYEQYF. The CDR3 nucleotides are TGTGCCAGCAGCGCAAGAGGGGGCCGGAGCTCCTACGAGCAGTACTTC.

V and J are TRBV6-1 and TRBJ2-2; the D is unclear. Germline loops: CDR1 MNHNS, CDR2 SASEGT. This CDR3 contains 11 residues. V lost 7 bases, J lost 6 bases, and 6 bases lay in between. Written as DNA, the CDR3 is TGTGCCAGCACCATCCCCGGGGAGCTGTTTTTT. Its protein product is CASTIPGELFF.

The chain couples TRBV20-1 to TRBJ2-1; possibly TRBD1 or TRBD2 for D (5 bases each). Looked up from germline, CDR1 is DFQATT and CDR2 is SNEGSKA (reference sequence). The V end was cut by 1 base, the J end by 3 bases, with 13 bases between. The CDR3 loop spans 15 amino acids. The chain's CDR3 is CSARGWTRGYNEQFF. The CDR3 DNA reads TGCAGTGCTAGAGGGTGGACGAGGGGCTACAATGAGCAGTTCTTC.

The rearrangement joins TRBV7-8 to TRBJ2-2, with 9 nucleotides matching TRBD2. The CDR3 is 16 residues long. Germline CDR1 and CDR2: SGHVS and FQNEAQ. V dropped 7 bases and J dropped 0; count of bases not matched to a gene: 6. The CDR3 coding sequence is TGTGCCAGCACCTCCGCGGGGGGGTCGAACACCGGGGAGCTGTTTTTT. Amino acids: CASTSAGGSNTGELFF.

This sequence joins TRBV4-3 and TRBJ2-2; 8 bases are shared with TRBD2. The ends lost 5 bases at V and 4 bases at J; junction bases unmatched: 9. This CDR3 spans 16 amino acids. Germline loops: CDR1 LGHNA, CDR2 YSLEER. Here the CDR3 reads CASSEVGGAGTGELFF. The CDR3 nucleotides are TGCGCCAGCAGCGAAGTCGGGGGGGCGGGCACCGGGGAGCTGTTTTTT.

V is TRBV19 and J is TRBJ2-3; 9 nucleotides align to TRBD1. The CDR3 is 16 amino acids. J lost 4 bases, V lost 5 bases, and 10 bases had no gene match. Germline V gene lookup returns CDR1 LNHDA and CDR2 SQIVND (reference sequence). This chain's CDR3 is CASSPVGTGISDTQYF. CDR3 coding DNA: TGTGCCAGTAGTCCCGTCGGGACAGGGATATCAGATACGCAGTATTTT.

The chain is built from TRBV9 and TRBJ2-3; D uncertain. Trimming removed 0 bases from V and 6 bases from J, with 11 bases in between. Germline loops: CDR1 SGDLS, CDR2 YYNGEE. The length of the CDR3 is 14 residues. The CDR3 region is CASSVDGAQDTQYF. The CDR3 nucleotides are TGTGCCAGCAGCGTAGATGGAGCGCAGGATACGCAGTATTTT.

The chain joins TRBV7-8 to TRBJ1-2, with a possible D match to TRBD1 (5 bases). The V end was cut by 4 bases, the J end by 5 bases, with 20 bases between. Looked up from germline, CDR1 is SGHVS and CDR2 is FQNEAQ. The CDR3 is made up of 16 amino acids. CDR3 coding DNA: TGTGCCAGCAGCTACTTACTCTGGGGCGATGAGTATGGCTACACCTTC. Protein: CASSYLLWGDEYGYTF.

This clonotype was seen once. The chain has TRBV6-2 or TRBV6-3 and TRBJ2-5; D is possibly TRBD1 (6 bases). The CDR3 extends over 15 amino acids. V gave up 5 bases and J gave up 4 bases, with 17 bases separating them. Germline V CDR1 and CDR2: MNHEY, SVGEGT. CDR3 loop: CASSTHREGTETQYF. DNA of the CDR3: TGTGCCAGCAGTACTCACAGGGAAGGGACAGAGACCCAGTACTTC.

The rearrangement joins TRBV3-1 to TRBJ1-6; no clear D gene. CDR3 length: 14 amino acids. From germline, CDR1 is LGHDT and CDR2 YNNKEL (reference sequence). V was cut by 4 bases and J by 8 bases, with 12 bases left in between. DNA of the CDR3: TGTGCCAGCAGCCCGCGTACAGTGCATTCACCCCTCCACTTT. It yields the protein CASSPRTVHSPLHF.

The rearrangement links TRBV5-1 to TRBJ2-7; D is unresolved. V was cut by 5 bases and J by 0 bases, with 15 bases left in between. Germline CDR1 reads SGHRS; CDR2 reads YFSETQ. The CDR3 has 15 amino acids. The CDR3 spells CASRQTGSSSYEQYF. CDR3 in DNA: TGCGCCAGCAGACAGACCGGCAGCAGCTCCTACGAGCAGTACTTC.

The genes are TRBV5-6 and TRBJ2-2, with D tentatively TRBD1 (5 bases). Germline lookup yields CDR1 SGHDT and CDR2 YYEEEE. This CDR3 is 13 amino acids long. V was cut by 4 bases and J by 7 bases, with 11 bases left in between. The CDR3 loop reads CASSLRVGGELFF. CDR3 nucleotide sequence: TGTGCCAGCAGCCTCAGGGTTGGCGGGGAGCTGTTTTTT.

This clonotype was seen a handful of times. The CDR3 sequence is CASSSLGNTEAFF. For the CDR3, the DNA is TGTGCCAGCAGTTCCTTGGGGAACACTGAAGCTTTCTTT. The chain joins TRBV27 to TRBJ1-1; D unresolved. This CDR3 has 13 residues. The V end was cut by 4 bases, the J end by 1 base, with 7 bases between. Germline lookup yields CDR1 MNHEY and CDR2 SMNVEV (reference sequence).